A single sample gave rise to the 5 T cell receptor beta chains below, sequenced in a study of control samples from healthy donors and cancer patients. Clones were sequenced by immunoSEQ multiplex PCR, and TCRdb holds only the in-frame ones, with some missing. The table includes a few hundred thousand clones, roughly 90% detected once. What was sequenced was PBMCs. Source of these receptors: a man aged 40-50 years with head and neck cancer.

The chain recombines TRBV27 with TRBJ2-7, with D unclear. Germline V gene lookup returns CDR1 MNHEY and CDR2 SMNVEV (reference sequence). The CDR3 is made up of 10 amino acids. Trimming pared 8 bases from V and 5 bases from J, leaving 7 bases between. The CDR3 bases are TGTGCCAGCGGAATCCACGAGCAGTACTTC. Protein sequence: CASGIHEQYF.

The chain is built from TRBV7-8 and TRBJ2-1; 7 bases map to TRBD1. Germline assignment: CDR1 SGHVS and CDR2 FQNEAQ. CDR3 length: 15 residues. V trimming: 6 bases; J trimming: 5 bases; junction bases outside the gene matches: 10. The CDR3 nucleotides are TGTGCCAGCAGTCGGGACAGTCTGAATAACAATGAGCAGTTCTTC. It translates to CASSRDSLNNNEQFF.

V usage is TRBV5-1 and J usage is TRBJ2-3; D ambiguous. The CDR3 runs 14 residues. Trimming pared 0 bases from V and 0 bases from J, leaving 5 bases between. Germline CDR1 SGHRS, CDR2 YFSETQ. Here the CDR3 DNA reads TGCGCCAGCAGCTTGGAGGATAGCACAGATACGCAGTATTTT. Its translation is CASSLEDSTDTQYF.

This chain uses TRBV7-9 with TRBJ2-5; 10 nucleotides line up with TRBD2. CDR1 and CDR2 (germline): SEHNR, FQNEAQ (reference sequence). The V gene end was trimmed by 5 bases and the J gene end by 4 bases; junction bases not matched to a gene: 13. The CDR3 runs 17 residues. CDR3 bases: TGTGCCAGCAGCCCATACATAGCGGGAGGTATTGGAGAGACCCAGTACTTC. Its protein product is CASSPYIAGGIGETQYF. Drawing the rest from reference TRBV7-9 and TRBJ2-5, the complete variable domain is DTGVSQNPRHKITKRGQNVTFRCDPISEHNRLYWYRQTLGQGPEFLTYFQNEAQLEKSRLLSDRFSAERPKGSFSTLEIQRTEQGDSAMYLCASSPYIAGGIGETQYFGPGTRLLVL.

The CDR3 protein is CASSSRDTPLAGGSEQYF. CDR3 DNA sequence: TGTGCCAGCAGCTCCCGCGACACTCCACTAGCGGGAGGCTCCGAGCAGTACTTC. The chain has TRBV7-8 and TRBJ2-7, with 12 nucleotides matching TRBD2. Germline CDR1 and CDR2: SGHVS and FQNEAQ. This CDR3 has 18 residues. With V trimmed by 4 bases and J by 6 bases, 16 bases remained unmatched.